Shown below are 28 T cell receptor beta chains from a single sample sequenced in a study of a mutant IDH1 vaccine in newly diagnosed glioma. Documented time point: week 11, during vaccination. Alongside topical imiquimod, each dose of vaccine comprised 300 ug of mutant IDH1 20-mer peptide. Method: immunoSEQ multiplex PCR; TCRdb's copy keeps in-frame clones and lacks some. The top ten hold roughly 0.57% of the sample, which has 110,000 or so clones, 75% to 90% seen once. For these TCRs, the target antigens are not known. The source was PBMCs, collected from a glioma patient whose treatment included an IDH1 peptide vaccine. The source is a woman between 45 and 65 years old with glioma.

This clone was counted a single time. V gene TRBV7-3 combines with J gene TRBJ1-2; 7 positions match TRBD1. With 5 bases clipped from V and 1 base from J, the junction kept 7 bases outside the gene matches. The germline V gene has CDR1 SGHTA and CDR2 FQGTGA. The CDR3 runs 15 residues. This chain's CDR3 is CASSPGTALNYGYTF. The CDR3 nucleotides are TGTGCCAGCAGCCCGGGGACAGCCCTTAACTATGGCTACACCTTC.

This clone is a singleton in its sample. The V and J genes are TRBV9 and TRBJ2-2; unclear D gene. The V gene's germline CDR1 is SGDLS and CDR2 YYNGEE. The V gene lost 4 bases and the J gene lost 4 bases, with 14 bases spanning the gap. The CDR3 runs to 15 residues. The CDR3 reads CASSSDPGPTGELFF. In DNA, the CDR3 is TGTGCCAGCAGCTCTGATCCAGGTCCCACCGGGGAGCTGTTTTTT.

The CDR3 protein is CASSLDQGAGREAFF. CDR3 nucleotide sequence: TGTGCCAGCAGCTTAGATCAGGGGGCAGGAAGGGAAGCTTTCTTT. The rearrangement joins TRBV11-2 to TRBJ1-1, with TRBD1 identical over 8 bases. The V segment lost 0 bases and the J segment 8 bases; nucleotides outside the gene matches: 8. The CDR3 consists of 15 residues. Germline V gene lookup returns CDR1 SGHAT and CDR2 FQNNGV.

Only one count was recorded for this clone. The rearrangement uses TRBV19 and TRBJ2-7; D may be TRBD1 (5 bases). Trimming shortened V by 5 bases and J by 5 bases, and 13 bases separated the two germline ends. This CDR3 contains 13 residues. Germline lookup yields CDR1 LNHDA and CDR2 SQIVND (reference sequence). CDR3 in amino acids: CASSWQGFHEQYF. Here the CDR3 DNA reads TGTGCCAGTAGTTGGCAGGGTTTCCACGAGCAGTACTTC.

This clone showed up just once. The chain has TRBV18 and TRBJ1-2; 7 bases are shared with TRBD1. V trimming: 3 bases; J trimming: 0 bases; junction bases outside the gene matches: 10. CDR1 is KGHSH, CDR2 LQKENI, per germline. CDR3 length: 17 residues. In DNA, the CDR3 is TGTGCCAGCTCACCTCCGACAGGGATCACCGCTAACTATGGCTACACCTTC. Its translation is CASSPPTGITANYGYTF.

The rearrangement uses TRBV28 and TRBJ1-2, with D hard to call. CDR3 size: 13 residues. Deletions cut 3 bases from V and 7 bases from J, with 12 bases between. Germline V gene lookup returns CDR1 MDHEN and CDR2 SYDVKM. In DNA, the CDR3 is TGTGCCAGCAGTTTCTGGGCCCGGGGTGGCTACACCTTC. Its translation: CASSFWARGGYTF.

V is TRBV4-2 and J is TRBJ2-7; D not resolved. Germline loops: CDR1 LGHNA, CDR2 YNFKEQ. The V gene lost 5 bases and the J gene lost 2 bases, with 10 bases spanning the gap. The CDR3 loop spans 13 amino acids. The CDR3 reads CASSSRTTYEQYF. The CDR3 DNA reads as TGTGCCAGCAGCTCCCGGACCACCTACGAGCAGTACTTC.

V gene TRBV5-6 combines with J gene TRBJ2-7; unclear D gene. Trimming removed 2 bases from V and 0 bases from J, with 6 bases in between. Germline V gives CDR1 SGHDT, CDR2 YYEEEE. The CDR3 spans 13 residues. The CDR3 reads CASSLGYSYEQYF. In DNA, the CDR3 is TGTGCCAGCAGCTTAGGGTACTCCTACGAGCAGTACTTC.

This chain uses TRBV5-4 with TRBJ2-1; TRBD2 matches at 11 bases. V gave up 2 bases and J gave up 6 bases; unmatched junction bases: 10. The CDR3 contains 17 residues. Germline CDR1 is SGHNT and CDR2 is YYREEE (reference sequence). The CDR3 DNA is TGTGCCAGCAGCTTAGGGCCTCTAGCGGGAGGTGGCAATGAGCAGTTCTTC. As protein: CASSLGPLAGGGNEQFF.

The chain recombines TRBV6-6 with TRBJ2-7, with a possible D match to TRBD1 (5 bases). CDR3 length: 15 amino acids. Trimming pared 4 bases from V and 4 bases from J, leaving 17 bases between. Germline-derived CDR1 and CDR2 are MNHNY and SVGAGI (reference sequence). CDR3 nucleotide sequence: TGTGCCAGCAGTTCCCTCGACGTTGGGGCATACGAGCAGTACTTC. This sequence encodes CASSSLDVGAYEQYF.

The CDR3, as DNA: TGTGCCAGTAGGGGGGGACAGCAGGGCAATCAGCCCCAGCATTTT. It codes for CASRGGQQGNQPQHF. This sequence joins TRBV19 and TRBJ1-5; 7 bases map to TRBD1. Germline values: CDR1 LNHDA, CDR2 SQIVND (reference sequence). Trimming removed 6 bases from V and 2 bases from J; junction bases left unmatched: 7. This CDR3 is 15 amino acids long. Using reference TRBV19 and TRBJ1-5 for the parts outside the CDR3, the full variable domain is DGGITQSPKYLFRKEGQNVTLSCEQNLNHDAMYWYRQDPGQGLRLIYYSQIVNDFQKGDIAEGYSVSREKKESFPLTVTSAQKNPTAFYLCASRGGQQGNQPQHFGDGTRLSIL.

The V call is TRBV10-2, the J call TRBJ2-1; 8 nucleotides match TRBD1. CDR3 length equals 17 residues. The J segment lost 1 base and the V segment lost 6 bases, leaving 11 bases of the junction unmatched. Looked up from germline, CDR1 is WSHSY and CDR2 is SAAADI. In DNA form, the CDR3 reads TGCGCCAGCAGCGGACAGGGCGCATTTTGGTCCTACAATGAGCAGTTCTTC. As protein: CASSGQGAFWSYNEQFF.

The V call is TRBV29-1, the J call TRBJ1-3; D is perhaps TRBD1 (6 bases). CDR3 size: 16 residues. Trimming took off 4 bases at V and 0 bases at J, with 16 bases between the two ends. In germline, CDR1 is SQVTM, CDR2 ANQGSEA. The CDR3 protein is CSVVLWTDSSGNTIYF. The DNA of the CDR3 is TGCAGCGTTGTCCTATGGACAGATAGCTCTGGAAACACCATATATTTT.

CDR3 nucleotide sequence: TGTGCCAGCAGCTTCTACGACAGGCAGGGGCAGCCCCAGCATTTT. Translated, it gives CASSFYDRQGQPQHF. The chain couples TRBV5-6 to TRBJ1-5; possible D gene TRBD1, 6 bases. Trimming pared 2 bases from V and 7 bases from J, leaving 16 bases between. The CDR3 is made up of 15 amino acids. Germline CDR1 SGHDT, CDR2 YYEEEE.

This chain links TRBV2 with TRBJ2-7, with a possible D match to TRBD2 (6 bases). CDR1 SNHLY and CDR2 FYNNEI come from the germline V gene. The CDR3 has 15 amino acids. Trimming took 2 bases from V and 2 from J, leaving 13 bases between them. CDR3 sequence (DNA): TGTGCCAGCAGTGAAAGGCCAGGCGGGACCTACGAGCAGTACTTC. It yields the protein CASSERPGGTYEQYF.

This chain's CDR3 is CASSLGLAYEQYF. DNA of the CDR3: TGTGCCAGCAGCCTAGGACTAGCTTACGAGCAGTACTTC. The gene calls are TRBV9 and TRBJ2-7; 8 nucleotides match TRBD2. The CDR3 has 13 residues. With 4 bases clipped from V and 4 bases from J, the junction kept 4 bases outside the gene matches. Germline V gene sequence: CDR1 SGDLS, CDR2 YYNGEE.

This chain connects TRBV29-1 to TRBJ2-7; D ambiguous. Germline CDR1 and CDR2: SQVTM and ANQGSEA. Trimming removed 7 bases at V and 0 bases at J, with 13 bases between. CDR3 length: 13 amino acids. The CDR3 region has the DNA TGCAGCGCCAGAGATCTAAGCTCCTACGAGCAGTACTTC. Its protein is CSARDLSSYEQYF.

This clone was observed a single time. The chain has TRBV25-1 and TRBJ2-6; possible D gene TRBD1, 5 bases. This CDR3 has 16 amino acids. V was trimmed by 6 bases and J by 0 bases, leaving 12 bases between them. Germline loops: CDR1 MGHDK, CDR2 SYGVNS. In DNA, the CDR3 is TGTGCCAGCAGGGGATCCAGGGACTCTGGGGCCAACGTCCTGACTTTC. Residues: CASRGSRDSGANVLTF.

The rearrangement uses TRBV28 and TRBJ1-1, with 9 bases identical to TRBD1. Germline lookup yields CDR1 MDHEN and CDR2 SYDVKM. J lost 1 base, V lost 6 bases, and 12 bases had no gene match. This CDR3 is 17 amino acids long. Here the CDR3 DNA reads TGTGCCAGCAGCCCAACCGGGACAGGGTGGGGGAACACTGAAGCTTTCTTT. Its translation is CASSPTGTGWGNTEAFF.

This clone was detected once. J is TRBJ2-1 and V is TRBV7-3; TRBD1 matches at 9 bases. This CDR3 region has 15 residues. Germline lookup yields CDR1 SGHTA and CDR2 FQGTGA. Trimming took 0 bases from V and 5 from J; bases not matched to a gene: 2. For the CDR3, the DNA is TGTGCCAGCAGCTTAACCGGGACAGGGCACAATGAGCAGTTCTTC. Protein: CASSLTGTGHNEQFF.

This clone appeared once. The rearrangement joins TRBV5-1 to TRBJ2-7; a weak D match, TRBD1 (6 bases). CDR3 length equals 12 residues. V shed 4 bases and J shed 4 bases, with 9 bases lying between them. CDR1 and CDR2 (germline): SGHRS, YFSETQ. The CDR3 DNA sequence: TGCGCCAGCAGCACCGGACAGTACGAGCAGTACTTC. This sequence encodes CASSTGQYEQYF.

Of note for this clone: It is unclear where the CDR3 begins or ends on the DNA, so no DNA is shown, and the CDR3 is as TCRdb lists it. The rearrangement joins TRBV21-1 to TRBJ2-7; TRBD2, the table's D call, was not compared with the DNA. TRBV21-1 corresponds to a pseudogene. The CDR3 spans 18 residues, counting both ends. CDR3 sequence: CASSPEKRGGTYLCEQYF.

This clone was recorded once. The chain recombines TRBV2 with TRBJ2-5; D may correspond to TRBD1 or TRBD2 (5 bases each). CDR1 SNHLY and CDR2 FYNNEI come from the germline V gene. Trimming took 5 bases from V and 5 from J, leaving 12 bases between them. The CDR3 is made up of 13 amino acids. CDR3 region: CASSRAGTETQYF. The CDR3 bases are TGTGCCAGCAGTCGGGCAGGGACGGAGACCCAGTACTTC. The full variable domain, completed using reference TRBV2 and TRBJ2-5, is EPEVTQTPSHQVTQMGQEVILRCVPISNHLYFYWYRQILGQKVEFLVSFYNNEISEKSEIFDDQFSVERPDGSNFTLKIRSTKLEDSAMYFCASSRAGTETQYFGPGTRLLVL.

This clone was seen just once. The J gene is TRBJ1-2, the V gene TRBV9; D gene ambiguous. CDR3 length equals 17 residues. Germline loops: CDR1 SGDLS, CDR2 YYNGEE. V was shortened by 4 bases and J by 0 bases, with 19 bases between the two germline ends. CDR3 in DNA: TGTGCCAGCAGCTCCCAAGTGGGTGAAGAAACTAACTATGGCTACACCTTC. Amino acid sequence: CASSSQVGEETNYGYTF.

V usage is TRBV27 and J usage is TRBJ1-2, with D uncertain. CDR3 length: 15 amino acids. Germline V gives CDR1 MNHEY, CDR2 SMNVEV (reference sequence). Trimming cost V 0 bases and J 5 bases, with 13 bases left between them. CDR3 amino acids: CASSLSSETGYGYTF. The CDR3 region has the DNA TGTGCCAGCAGTTTATCTTCGGAAACCGGATATGGCTACACCTTC.

This sequence joins TRBV18 and TRBJ2-2; D gene ambiguous. The CDR3 has 14 amino acids. V was cut by 2 bases and J by 0 bases, with 4 bases left in between. Germline assignment: CDR1 KGHSH and CDR2 LQKENI. The CDR3 region has the DNA TGTGCCAGCTCACCAGACACGAACACCGGGGAGCTGTTTTTT. This codes for CASSPDTNTGELFF.

A word on this clone: The same CDR3 is also encoded by other DNA sequences in this sample. The chain carries TRBV5-1 and TRBJ2-3; 7 positions match TRBD2. CDR3 length equals 15 residues. V shed 1 base and J 4 bases; nucleotides not matched to a gene: 6. Germline assignment: CDR1 SGHRS and CDR2 YFSETQ. CDR3 sequence reads: CASSLMGGSADTQYF. CDR3 bases: TGCGCCAGCAGCTTGATGGGCGGGAGCGCAGATACGCAGTATTTT.

This clone was counted a single time. The gene calls are TRBV19 and TRBJ1-2, with 9 positions matching TRBD1. V shed 9 bases, J shed 2 bases, and the junction held 7 bases outside the gene matches. CDR1 is LNHDA, CDR2 SQIVND, per germline (reference sequence). This CDR3 has 14 residues. CDR3 protein: CASTGQGRNYGYTF. The CDR3 DNA reads TGTGCCAGCACGGGACAGGGAAGAAACTATGGCTACACCTTC.